The rows below give T cell receptor beta chains drawn from one sample of a study of blood T cells in healthy people across ages. Each CDR3 protein is one row after TCRdb ran MiXCR on the 5' RACE reads. Among 580,000 or so distinct CDR3 sequences listed, 47% were seen once. The sequenced material came from blood. These receptors originate from a man older than 75 in good health. CDR3s include the opening cysteine and the closing phenylalanine or tryptophan. A D gene is named only where the DNA matches it firmly. Clone sizes are given selectively: once, few, many, or a class where the clone is expanded.

j_gene	d_gene	abundance	v_gene	CDR3aa	CDR3nt
TRBJ2-6	.	.	TRBV5-1	CASSLAVGSQAGANVLTF	TGCGCCAGCAGTTTGGCGGTCGGGTCCCAGGCTGGGGCCAACGTCCTGACTTTC
TRBJ2-1	.	.	TRBV19	CASSISLWLSNEQFF	TGTGCCAGTAGTATAAGCCTTTGGCTGTCCAATGAGCAGTTCTTC
TRBJ1-2	.	.	TRBV4-2	CASSQDLHGNYGYTF	TGTGCCAGCAGCCAAGATTTGCATGGAAACTATGGCTACACCTTC
TRBJ2-7	TRBD2	many	TRBV7-9	CASSPLLTSNGFDQYF	TGTGCCAGCAGCCCTTTGCTGACTAGCAATGGTTTTGACCAGTACTTC
TRBJ2-7	.	few	TRBV7-2	CASSTHKEQYF	TGTGCCAGCAGCACCCACAAGGAGCAGTACTTC
TRBJ1-5	TRBD1	.	TRBV6-2/TRBV6-3	CASRSPGQEAQPQHF	TGTGCCAGCAGGTCCCCGGGACAGGAAGCCCAGCCCCAGCATTTT
TRBJ2-3	.	.	TRBV9	CASSVDGSRTDTQYF	TGTGCCAGCAGCGTAGACGGGAGTAGGACAGATACGCAGTATTTT
TRBJ1-4	TRBD1	.	TRBV29-1	CSVAPDRATNEKLFF	TGCAGCGTTGCCCCCGACAGGGCAACTAATGAAAAACTGTTTTTT
TRBJ2-7	TRBD1	.	TRBV30	CAGILRDRGSSEQYF	TGTGCCGGGATCCTCCGGGACAGGGGTTCAAGCGAGCAGTACTTC
TRBJ2-3	.	.	TRBV15	CATSRGGTDTQYF	TGTGCCACCAGCAGAGGGGGCACAGATACGCAGTATTTT
TRBJ2-1	TRBD2	few	TRBV6-2/TRBV6-3	CASRLAGGKYNEQFF	TGTGCCAGCAGGCTAGCGGGAGGGAAGTACAATGAGCAGTTCTTC
TRBJ1-1	TRBD1	few	TRBV7-2	CASSSWTGFPEAFF	TGTGCCAGCAGCTCCTGGACAGGGTTTCCTGAAGCTTTCTTT
TRBJ2-1	TRBD2	.	TRBV7-8	CASSLRLAGVTGNNEQFF	TGTGCCAGCAGCTTGAGACTAGCGGGAGTAACCGGCAACAATGAGCAGTTCTTC
TRBJ2-7	.	.	TRBV27	CASRTIQGGPTYGEQYF	TGTGCCAGCCGAACAATCCAAGGAGGGCCGACATATGGCGAGCAGTACTTC
TRBJ1-5	TRBD1	.	TRBV20-1	CSATDRDGNQPQHF	TGCAGTGCTACCGACAGGGATGGCAATCAGCCCCAGCATTTT
TRBJ2-3	TRBD1	once	TRBV29-1	CSVDGTGGPTDTQYF	TGCAGCGTTGACGGGACAGGGGGACCCACAGATACGCAGTATTTT
TRBJ1-5	.	.	TRBV9	CASSVGARWGEPQHF	TGTGCCAGCAGCGTAGGGGCCCGCTGGGGTGAGCCCCAGCATTTT